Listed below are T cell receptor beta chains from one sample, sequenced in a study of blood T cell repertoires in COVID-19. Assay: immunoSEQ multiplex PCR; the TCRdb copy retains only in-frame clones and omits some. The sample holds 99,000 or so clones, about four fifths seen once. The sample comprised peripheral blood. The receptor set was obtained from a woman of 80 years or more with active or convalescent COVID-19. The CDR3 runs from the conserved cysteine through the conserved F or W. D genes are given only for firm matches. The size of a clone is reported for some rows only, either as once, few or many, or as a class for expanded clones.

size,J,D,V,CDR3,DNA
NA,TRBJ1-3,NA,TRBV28,CASTYSGNTIYF,TGTGCCAGCACCTACTCTGGAAACACCATATATTTT
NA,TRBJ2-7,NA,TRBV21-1,CASSESPGQITNYEQYF,TGTGCCAGCAGCGAGTCTCCCGGACAGATCACTAACTACGAGCAGTACTTC
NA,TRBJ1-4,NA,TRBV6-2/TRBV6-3,CASSKQPLTGDQLFF,TGTGCCAGCAGTAAACAACCACTGACAGGAGATCAACTGTTTTTT
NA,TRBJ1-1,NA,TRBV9,CASSGPMNTEAFF,TGTGCCAGCAGCGGTCCAATGAACACTGAAGCTTTCTTT
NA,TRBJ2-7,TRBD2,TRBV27,CASSLSGTSGFYEQYF,TGTGCCAGCAGTTTATCAGGGACTAGCGGGTTCTACGAGCAGTACTTC
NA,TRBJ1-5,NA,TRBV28,CASRPQVQPQHF,TGTGCCAGCAGGCCACAAGTTCAGCCCCAGCATTTT
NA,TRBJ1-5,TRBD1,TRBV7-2,CASRPTGGKGGQPQHF,TGTGCCAGCCGACCGACAGGGGGGAAAGGGGGTCAGCCCCAGCATTTT
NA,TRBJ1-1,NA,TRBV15,CATSRDRLFTEAFF,TGTGCCACCAGCAGAGATAGACTGTTCACTGAAGCTTTCTTT
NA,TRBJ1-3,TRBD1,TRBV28,CASSWGDSRNTIYF,TGTGCCAGCAGTTGGGGGGACAGCCGAAACACCATATATTTT
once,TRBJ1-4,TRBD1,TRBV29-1,CSVTGFREKLFF,TGCAGCGTGACAGGGTTCAGGGAAAAACTGTTTTTT
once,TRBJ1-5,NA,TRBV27,CASSLGHGRGDQPQHF,TGTGCCAGCAGTTTAGGACACGGTCGGGGGGATCAGCCCCAGCATTTT
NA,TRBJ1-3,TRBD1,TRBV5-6,CASSRRGQGPSGNTIYF,TGTGCCAGCAGCCGCCGGGGACAGGGTCCATCTGGAAACACCATATATTTT
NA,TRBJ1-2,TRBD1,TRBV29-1,CSVEAGQGRYGYTF,TGCAGCGTTGAGGCCGGACAGGGAAGGTATGGCTACACCTTC
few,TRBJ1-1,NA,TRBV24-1,CATSDPATGNTEAFF,TGTGCCACCAGTGATCCCGCGACGGGTAATACTGAAGCTTTCTTT
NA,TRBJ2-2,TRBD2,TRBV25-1,CASSGLAGGPNTGELFF,TGTGCCAGCAGTGGACTAGCGGGAGGCCCGAACACCGGGGAGCTGTTTTTT
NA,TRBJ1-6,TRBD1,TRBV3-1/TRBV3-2,CASSQEAVTGDSPLHF,TGTGCCAGCAGCCAAGAAGCGGTTACAGGGGACTCACCCCTCCACTTT
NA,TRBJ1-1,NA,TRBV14,CASSPRRVNTEAFF,TGTGCCAGCAGCCCCCGAAGAGTGAACACTGAAGCTTTCTTT
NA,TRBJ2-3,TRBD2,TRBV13,CASSGRLAGGPGDTQYF,TGTGCCAGCAGCGGGAGACTAGCGGGGGGGCCGGGGGATACGCAGTATTTT
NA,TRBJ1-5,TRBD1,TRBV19,CASSIDPQGSNQPQHF,TGTGCCAGTAGTATAGACCCACAGGGGAGCAATCAGCCCCAGCATTTT
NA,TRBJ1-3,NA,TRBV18,CASRTPGGAGNTIYF,TGTGCCAGCCGGACCCCCGGCGGGGCTGGAAACACCATATATTTT
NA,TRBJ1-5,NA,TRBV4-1,CASSPLGEGNQPQHF,TGCGCCAGCAGTCCTCTTGGGGAGGGCAATCAGCCCCAGCATTTT
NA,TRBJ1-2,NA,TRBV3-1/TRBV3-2,CASSQHPIYGYTF,TGTGCCAGCAGCCAACACCCTATCTATGGCTACACCTTC
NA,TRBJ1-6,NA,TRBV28,CASSPGGKGGINSYNSPLHF,TGTGCCAGCAGCCCCGGGGGAAAGGGAGGAATTAACTCCTATAATTCACCCCTCCACTTT
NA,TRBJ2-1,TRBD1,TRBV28,CASSGTVQFF,TGTGCCAGCAGCGGGACAGTCCAGTTCTTC
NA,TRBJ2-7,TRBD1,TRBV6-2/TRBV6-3,CASSYTRGLEQYF,TGTGCCAGCAGTTACACTAGGGGGCTTGAGCAGTACTTC
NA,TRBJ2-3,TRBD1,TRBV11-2,CASSLAGTGVLTDTQYF,TGTGCCAGCAGCTTAGCAGGGACAGGGGTACTTACAGATACGCAGTATTTT
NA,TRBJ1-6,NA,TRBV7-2,CASSSRAASPLHF,TGTGCCAGCAGCTCCAGGGCTGCTTCACCCCTCCACTTT
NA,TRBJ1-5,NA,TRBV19,CASSIGRSRLGQPQHF,TGTGCCAGTAGTATAGGGCGTTCACGTCTAGGTCAGCCCCAGCATTTT
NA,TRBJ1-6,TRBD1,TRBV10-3,CAISPGTGGNSPLHF,TGTGCCATCAGTCCCGGGACAGGGGGGAATTCACCCCTCCACTTT
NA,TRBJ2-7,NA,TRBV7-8,CASSLGQESYEQYF,TGTGCCAGCAGCTTAGGACAGGAGAGTTACGAGCAGTACTTC
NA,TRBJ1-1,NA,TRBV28,CASREFVPRWKGDTEAFF,TGTGCCAGCAGAGAGTTTGTCCCGCGGTGGAAAGGGGACACTGAAGCTTTCTTT
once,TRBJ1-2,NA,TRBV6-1,CASSEALDTRGYTF,TGTGCCAGCAGTGAAGCGCTGGATACCAGGGGCTACACCTTC
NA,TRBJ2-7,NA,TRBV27,CASSTSGVRYF,TGTGCCAGCAGTACTTCCGGAGTTAGGTACTTC
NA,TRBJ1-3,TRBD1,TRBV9,CASSADRAAAGNTIYF,TGTGCCAGCAGCGCTGACAGGGCAGCAGCAGGAAACACCATATATTTT
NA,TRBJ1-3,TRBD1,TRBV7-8,CASRLGQVGNTIYF,TGTGCCAGCAGATTGGGACAGGTCGGAAACACCATATATTTT
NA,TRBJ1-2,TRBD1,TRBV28,CASNTPRSGQGMSSYGYTF,TGTGCCAGCAATACTCCCCGTTCCGGACAGGGAATGTCATCCTATGGCTACACCTTC
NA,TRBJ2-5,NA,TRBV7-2,CASSLRKGLGETQYF,TGTGCCAGCAGCCTCCGTAAGGGACTGGGTGAGACCCAGTACTTC
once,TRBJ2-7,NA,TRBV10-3,CAISEVGAYEQYF,TGTGCCATCAGTGAGGTCGGAGCCTACGAGCAGTACTTC
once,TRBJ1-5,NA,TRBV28,CASLSRRISNQPQHF,TGTGCCAGCCTCTCACGGCGGATTAGCAATCAGCCCCAGCATTTT
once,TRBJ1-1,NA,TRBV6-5,CASTRQVGTEAFF,TGTGCCAGCACTAGACAGGTCGGCACTGAAGCTTTCTTT